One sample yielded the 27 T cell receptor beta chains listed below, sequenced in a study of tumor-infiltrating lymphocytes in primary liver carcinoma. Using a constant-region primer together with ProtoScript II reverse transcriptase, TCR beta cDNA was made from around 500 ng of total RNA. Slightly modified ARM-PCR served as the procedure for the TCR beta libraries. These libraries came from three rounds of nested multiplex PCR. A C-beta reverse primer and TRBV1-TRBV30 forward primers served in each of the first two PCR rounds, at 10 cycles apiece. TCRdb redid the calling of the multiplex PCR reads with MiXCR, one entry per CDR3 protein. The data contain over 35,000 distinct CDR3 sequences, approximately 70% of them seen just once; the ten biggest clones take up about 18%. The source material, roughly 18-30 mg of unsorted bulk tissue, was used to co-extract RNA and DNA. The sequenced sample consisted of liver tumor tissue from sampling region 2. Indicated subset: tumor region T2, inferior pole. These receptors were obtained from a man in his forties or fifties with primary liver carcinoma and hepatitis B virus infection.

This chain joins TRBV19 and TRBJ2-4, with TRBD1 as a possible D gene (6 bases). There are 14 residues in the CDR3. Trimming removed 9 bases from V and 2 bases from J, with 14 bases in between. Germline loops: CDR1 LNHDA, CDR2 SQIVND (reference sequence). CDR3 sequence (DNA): TGTGCCAGAGGGGACATGCTTCCCAAAAACATTCAGTACTTC. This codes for CARGDMLPKNIQYF.

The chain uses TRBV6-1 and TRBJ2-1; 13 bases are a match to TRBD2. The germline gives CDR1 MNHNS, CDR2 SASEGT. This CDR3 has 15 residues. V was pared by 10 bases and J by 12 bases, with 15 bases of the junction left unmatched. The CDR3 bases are TGTGCCAACAGAGGGGGACTAGCGGGGCTTTATGGGCAGTTCTTC. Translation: CANRGGLAGLYGQFF.

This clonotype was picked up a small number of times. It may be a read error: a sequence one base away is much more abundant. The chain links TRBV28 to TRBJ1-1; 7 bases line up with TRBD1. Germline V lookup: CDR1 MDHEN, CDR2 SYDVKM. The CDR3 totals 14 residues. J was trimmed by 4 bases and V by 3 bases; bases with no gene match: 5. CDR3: CASSLTGMSTEAFF. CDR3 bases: TGTGCCAGCAGTTTGACAGGGATGAGCACTGAAGCTTTCTTT.

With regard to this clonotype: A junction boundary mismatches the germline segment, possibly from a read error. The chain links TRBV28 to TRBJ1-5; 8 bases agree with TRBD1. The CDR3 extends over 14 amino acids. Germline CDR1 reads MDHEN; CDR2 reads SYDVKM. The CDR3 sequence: CASSMTGATQSQHF. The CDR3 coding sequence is TGTGCCAGCAGTATGACAGGGGCCACTCAGTCCCAGCATTTT.

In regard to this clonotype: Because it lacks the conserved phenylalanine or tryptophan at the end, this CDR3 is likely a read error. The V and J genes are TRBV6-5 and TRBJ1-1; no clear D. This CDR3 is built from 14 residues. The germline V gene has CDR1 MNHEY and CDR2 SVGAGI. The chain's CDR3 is CAGSTGVGNTEAFY. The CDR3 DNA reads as TGTGCCGGCAGCACCGGGGTCGGGAACACTGAAGCTTTCTAT.

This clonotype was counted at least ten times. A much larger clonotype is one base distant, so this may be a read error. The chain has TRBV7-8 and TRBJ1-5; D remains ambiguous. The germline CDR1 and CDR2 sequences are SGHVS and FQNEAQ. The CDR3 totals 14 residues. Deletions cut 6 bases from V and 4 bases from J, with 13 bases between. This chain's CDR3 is CASSMAAGNQPQHF. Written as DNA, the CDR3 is TGTGCCAGCAGTATGGCAGCGGGAAATCAGCCCCAGCATTTT.

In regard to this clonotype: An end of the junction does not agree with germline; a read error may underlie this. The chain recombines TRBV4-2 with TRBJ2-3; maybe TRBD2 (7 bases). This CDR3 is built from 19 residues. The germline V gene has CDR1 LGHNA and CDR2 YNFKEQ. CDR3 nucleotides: TGCGCCAGCAGACAATGGGTAGGGGGAGGGCCGGTTGGGACAGATACGCAGTATTTT. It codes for CASRQWVGGGPVGTDTQYF.

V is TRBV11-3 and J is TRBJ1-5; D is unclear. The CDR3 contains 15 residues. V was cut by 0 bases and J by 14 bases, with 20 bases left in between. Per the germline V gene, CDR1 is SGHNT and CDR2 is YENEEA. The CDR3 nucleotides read TGTGCCAGCAGCTTAGATCTGGTGGTGGCTCAGTCCGAGCATTTT. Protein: CASSLDLVVAQSEHF.

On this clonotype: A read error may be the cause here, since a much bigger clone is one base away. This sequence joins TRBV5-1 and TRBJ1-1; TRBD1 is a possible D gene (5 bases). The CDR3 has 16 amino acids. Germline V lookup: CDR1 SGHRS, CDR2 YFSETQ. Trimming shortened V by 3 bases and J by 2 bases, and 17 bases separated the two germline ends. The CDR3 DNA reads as TGCGCCAGCAGCTCGGCCGGGACGGCAGTAAACACTGAAGCTTTCTTT. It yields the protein CASSSAGTAVNTEAFF. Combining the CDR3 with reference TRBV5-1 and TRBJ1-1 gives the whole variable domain KAGVTQTPRYLIKTRGQQVTLSCSPISGHRSVSWYQQTPGQGLQFLFEYFSETQRNKGNFPGRFSGRQFSNSRSEMNVSTLELGDSALYLCASSSAGTAVNTEAFFGQGTRLTVV.

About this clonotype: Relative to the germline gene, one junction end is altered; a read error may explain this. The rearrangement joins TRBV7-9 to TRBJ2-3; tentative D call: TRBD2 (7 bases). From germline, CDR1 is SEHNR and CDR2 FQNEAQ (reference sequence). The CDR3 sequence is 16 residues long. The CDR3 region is CASSLLGGGTTDTQYF. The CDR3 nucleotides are TGTGCCAGTAGCTTACTAGGGGGAGGGACCACAGATACGCAGTATTTT.

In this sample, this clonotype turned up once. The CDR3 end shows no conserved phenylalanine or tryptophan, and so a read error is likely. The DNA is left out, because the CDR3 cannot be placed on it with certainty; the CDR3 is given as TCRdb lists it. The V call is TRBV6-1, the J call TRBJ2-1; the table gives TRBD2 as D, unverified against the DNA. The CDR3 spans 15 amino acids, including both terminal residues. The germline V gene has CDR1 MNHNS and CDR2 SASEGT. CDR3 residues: CASSEEARGYNEQSL.

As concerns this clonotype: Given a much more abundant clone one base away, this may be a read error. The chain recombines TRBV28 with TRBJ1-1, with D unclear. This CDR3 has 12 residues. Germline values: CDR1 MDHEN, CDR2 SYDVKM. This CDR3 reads CVSRIPNTEAFF. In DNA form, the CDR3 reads TGTGTCAGCAGGATTCCGAACACTGAAGCTTTCTTT.

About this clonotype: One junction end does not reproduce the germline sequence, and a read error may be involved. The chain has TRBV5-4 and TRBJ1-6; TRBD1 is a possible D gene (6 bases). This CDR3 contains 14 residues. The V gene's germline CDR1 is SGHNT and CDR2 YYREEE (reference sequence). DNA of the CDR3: TGTGCCAGCACCTACGGGACACAGAATTCATCCCTCCACTTC. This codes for CASTYGTQNSSLHF. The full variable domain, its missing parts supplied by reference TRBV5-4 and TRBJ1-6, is ETGVTQSPTHLIKTRGQQVTLRCSSQSGHNTVSWYQQALGQGPQFIFQYYREEENGRGNFPPRFSGLQFPNYSSELNVNALELDDSALYLCASTYGTQNSSLHFGNGTRLTVT.

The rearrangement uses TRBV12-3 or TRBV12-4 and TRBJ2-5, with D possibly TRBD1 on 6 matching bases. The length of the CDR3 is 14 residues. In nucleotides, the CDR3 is TGTTTCAGCAGTACCGAGACAGGCGTAGAGACCCAGTACTTC. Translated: CFSSTETGVETQYF.

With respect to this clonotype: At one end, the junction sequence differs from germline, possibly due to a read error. CDR3: CSVGVGWGMNTEAFF. The CDR3 DNA follows: TGCAGCGTCGGCGTAGGGTGGGGTATGAACACTGAAGCTTTCTTC. The rearrangement links TRBV29-1 to TRBJ1-1; no clear D gene. The CDR3 is 15 residues long. Germline V gene data show CDR1 as SQVTM and CDR2 as ANQGSEA.

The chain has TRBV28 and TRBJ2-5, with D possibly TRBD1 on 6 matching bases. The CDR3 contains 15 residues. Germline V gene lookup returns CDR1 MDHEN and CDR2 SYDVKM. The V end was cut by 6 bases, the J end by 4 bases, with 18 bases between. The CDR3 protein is CASSPRRGHRETQYF. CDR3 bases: TGTGCCAGCAGCCCCCGCAGGGGACATCGAGAGACCCAGTACTTC.

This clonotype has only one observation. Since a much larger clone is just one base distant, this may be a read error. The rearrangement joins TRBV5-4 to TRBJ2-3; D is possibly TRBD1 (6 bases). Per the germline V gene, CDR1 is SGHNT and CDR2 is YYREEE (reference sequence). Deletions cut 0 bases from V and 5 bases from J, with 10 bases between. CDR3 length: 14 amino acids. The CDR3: CASSLAGTIDTQYF. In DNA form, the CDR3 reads TGTGCCAGCAGCTTGGCTGGGACAATAGATACGCAGTATTTT.

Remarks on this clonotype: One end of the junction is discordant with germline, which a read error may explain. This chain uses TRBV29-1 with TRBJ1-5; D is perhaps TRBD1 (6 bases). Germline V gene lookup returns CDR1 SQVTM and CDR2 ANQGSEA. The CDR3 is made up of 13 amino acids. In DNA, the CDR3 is TGCAGCGTTGCCGGACAGATCAATCTGCCCCAGCACTTT. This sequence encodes CSVAGQINLPQHF.

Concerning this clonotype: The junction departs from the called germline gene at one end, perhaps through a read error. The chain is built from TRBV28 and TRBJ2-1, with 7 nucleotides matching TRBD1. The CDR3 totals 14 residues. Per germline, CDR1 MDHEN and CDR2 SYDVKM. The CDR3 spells CAGSFSGQWYEQFF. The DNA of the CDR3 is TGTGCCGGCAGTTTCTCGGGACAGTGGTATGAGCAGTTCTTC.

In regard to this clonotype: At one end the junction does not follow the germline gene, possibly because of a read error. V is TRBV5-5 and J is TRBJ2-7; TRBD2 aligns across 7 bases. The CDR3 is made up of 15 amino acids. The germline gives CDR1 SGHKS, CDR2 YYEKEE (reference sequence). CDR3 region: CAGSLATSRGYEQYF. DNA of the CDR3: TGTGCCGGCAGCTTGGCGACTAGCCGGGGATACGAGCAGTACTTC.

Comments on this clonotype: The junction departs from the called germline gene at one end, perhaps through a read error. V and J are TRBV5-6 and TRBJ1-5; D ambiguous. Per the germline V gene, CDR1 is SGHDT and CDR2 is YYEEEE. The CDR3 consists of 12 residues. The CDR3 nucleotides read TGTGCCAGCAGCTTGATGGATCAGCCCCAGCAATTT. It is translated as CASSLMDQPQQF.

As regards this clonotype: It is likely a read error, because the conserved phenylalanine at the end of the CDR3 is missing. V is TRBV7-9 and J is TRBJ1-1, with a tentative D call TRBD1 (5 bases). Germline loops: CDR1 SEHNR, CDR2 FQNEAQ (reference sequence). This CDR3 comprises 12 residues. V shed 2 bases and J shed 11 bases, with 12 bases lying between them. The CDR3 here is CASSLMEGPAFL. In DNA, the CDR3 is TGTGCCAGCAGCTTAATGGAGGGACCGGCTTTCTTA.

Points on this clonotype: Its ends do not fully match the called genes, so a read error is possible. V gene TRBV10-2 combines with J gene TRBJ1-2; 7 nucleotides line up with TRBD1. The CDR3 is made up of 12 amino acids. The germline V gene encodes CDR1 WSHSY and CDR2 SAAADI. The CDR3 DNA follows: TGTGCCAGCAGCGACAGGGTTAGCGGCTACACCTTC. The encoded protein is CASSDRVSGYTF.

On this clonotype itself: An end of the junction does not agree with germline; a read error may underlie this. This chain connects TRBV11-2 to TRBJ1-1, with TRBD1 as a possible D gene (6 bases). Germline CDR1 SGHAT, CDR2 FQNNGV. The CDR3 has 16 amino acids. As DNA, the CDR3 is TGTACCAGCAGCTTAGATCGAACAGGGATTGCCACTGAAGCTTTCTTT. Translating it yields CTSSLDRTGIATEAFF.

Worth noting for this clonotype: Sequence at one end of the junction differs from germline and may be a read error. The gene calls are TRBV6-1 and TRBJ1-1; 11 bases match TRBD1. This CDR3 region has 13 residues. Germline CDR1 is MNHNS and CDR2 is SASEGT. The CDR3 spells CASLRTGGTEASF. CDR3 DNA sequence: TGTGCTAGCCTCAGGACAGGGGGCACTGAAGCTTCCTTT.

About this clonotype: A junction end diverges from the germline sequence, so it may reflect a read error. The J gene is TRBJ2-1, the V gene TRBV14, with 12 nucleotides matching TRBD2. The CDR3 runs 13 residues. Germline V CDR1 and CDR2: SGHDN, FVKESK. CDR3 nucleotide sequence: TGTACCAGCAGCCAACTAGCGGGAGGAGGGCAGTTCTTC. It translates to CTSSQLAGGGQFF. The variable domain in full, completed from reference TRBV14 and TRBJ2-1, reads EAGVTQFPSHSVIEKGQTVTLRCDPISGHDNLYWYRRVMGKEIKFLLHFVKESKQDESGMPNNRFLAERTGGTYSTLKVQPAELEDSGVYFCTSSQLAGGGQFFGPGTRLTVL.

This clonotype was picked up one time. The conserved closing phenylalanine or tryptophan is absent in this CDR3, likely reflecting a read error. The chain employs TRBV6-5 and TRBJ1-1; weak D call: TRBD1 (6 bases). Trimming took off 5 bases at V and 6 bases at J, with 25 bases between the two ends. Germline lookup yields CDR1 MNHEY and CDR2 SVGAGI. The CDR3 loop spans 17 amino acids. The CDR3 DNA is TGTGCCAGCAGTCCCCCCACGGGGGCGGCAGGTATCGCTGAAGCTTTCTCT. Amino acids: CASSPPTGAAGIAEAFS.